This T cell receptor beta chain was recorded in a study of blood T cell repertoires in COVID-19. Only in-frame clones appear in the TCRdb table, and some are missing; sequencing was by immunoSEQ multiplex PCR. The table shows around 310,000 clones, with roughly 90% occurring only once. V was clipped by 2 bases and J by 14 bases; unmatched bases: 19. CDR3 length: 17 residues. Germline V gene sequence: CDR1 MNHEY, CDR2 SVGEGT. The receptor was derived from a woman aged 40 to 55 with COVID-19, enrolled during active disease. The sample comprised peripheral blood. This chain uses TRBV6-2 or TRBV6-3 with TRBJ2-3; 10 bases are shared with TRBD2. The CDR3 DNA is TGTGCCAGCAGTTACCGAACCCAAGCGGGAGGGCCTTCCCGCTCGTATTTT. It codes for CASSYRTQAGGPSRSYF.